The clone carrying this T cell receptor beta chain was detected many times. Its antigen is not identified. The sample belongs to a study of identical twins. Study-wide results and limits: Weaker excess sharing between twins was seen in beta out-of-frame sequences. Donors were not followed over many years; analysis was cross-sectional. Abundant beta clonotypes from cord blood bore fewer insertions; memory repertoires lacked this pattern.

A universal primer site was added by template switching, and unique molecular identifiers were carried by the cDNA. MiXCR, applied by TCRdb to the 5' RACE reads, yields one record per CDR3 protein. The sample lists some 900,000 distinct CDR3 sequences, around an eighth occurring once. Germline V CDR1 and CDR2: SGHRS, YFSETQ. The CDR3 contains 15 residues. V was clipped by 0 bases and J by 2 bases; unmatched bases: 3. The same data also went into a second study, on yellow fever vaccine responses in identical twins.

The sample consisted of PBMCs. The chain couples TRBV5-1 to TRBJ2-7; 9 bases align to TRBD1. The source of this sequence is a woman aged 18-35 years in good health. CDR3 nucleotides: TGCGCCAGCAGCTTGGCGACAGGGGGGCCCTACGAGCAGTACTTC. It yields the protein CASSLATGGPYEQYF.